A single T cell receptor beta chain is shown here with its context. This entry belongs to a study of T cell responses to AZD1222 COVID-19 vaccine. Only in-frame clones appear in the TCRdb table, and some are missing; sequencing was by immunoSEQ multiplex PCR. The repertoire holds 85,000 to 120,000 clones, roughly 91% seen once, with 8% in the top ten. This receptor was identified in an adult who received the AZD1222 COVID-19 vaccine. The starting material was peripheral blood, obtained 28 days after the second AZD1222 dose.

The CDR3 reads CASSPAYEQYF. CDR3 nucleotide sequence: TGTGCCAGCAGCCCCGCCTACGAGCAGTACTTC. V usage is TRBV13 and J usage is TRBJ2-7; the D is unclear. Germline CDR1 PRHDT, CDR2 FYEKMQ (reference sequence). The CDR3 is made up of 11 amino acids. V shed 5 bases and J shed 2 bases, with 4 bases lying between them.